The source of this T cell receptor beta chain is a study of shared clonotypes between healthy human individuals. Study-wide findings and caveats: Clonotypes shared by all four sorted-subset donors had higher generation probabilities than non-shared clonotypes.

Naive CD4+ cells were CD45RA-selected; the remaining cells were memory. Some clones are missing from TCRdb's copy, which holds only in-frame ones; the method was immunoSEQ multiplex PCR. The sample lists more than 400,000 clones, roughly 95% seen once, with 0.06% in the top ten. Trimming left V 5 bases short and J 4 bases short, with 11 bases between. Per germline, CDR1 MNHEY and CDR2 SVGAGI. CDR3 size: 13 residues. Regarding this clone: Its antigen is currently unknown.

This clonotype was sampled from a woman in her thirties in good health. Source material: naive CD4+ T cells sorted from blood. Subset defined: CD45RA+ positively selected. This chain uses TRBV6-5 with TRBJ1-2, with D unclear. The CDR3 DNA sequence: TGTGCCAGCAGTCCTAAACAATTCTATGGCTACACCTTC. This sequence encodes CASSPKQFYGYTF.